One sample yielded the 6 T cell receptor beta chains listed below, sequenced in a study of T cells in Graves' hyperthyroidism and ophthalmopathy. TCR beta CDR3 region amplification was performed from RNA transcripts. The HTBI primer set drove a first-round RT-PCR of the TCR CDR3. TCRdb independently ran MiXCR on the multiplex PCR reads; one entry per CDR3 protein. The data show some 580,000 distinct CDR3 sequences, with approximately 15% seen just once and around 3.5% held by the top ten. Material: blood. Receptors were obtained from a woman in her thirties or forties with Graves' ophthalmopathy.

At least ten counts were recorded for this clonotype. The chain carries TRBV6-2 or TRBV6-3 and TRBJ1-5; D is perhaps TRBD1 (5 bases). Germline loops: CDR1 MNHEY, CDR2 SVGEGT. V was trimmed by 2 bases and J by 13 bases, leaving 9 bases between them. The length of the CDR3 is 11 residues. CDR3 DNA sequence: TGTGCCAGCAGTTACCGGGGCCAACAGCATTTT. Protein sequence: CASSYRGQQHF.

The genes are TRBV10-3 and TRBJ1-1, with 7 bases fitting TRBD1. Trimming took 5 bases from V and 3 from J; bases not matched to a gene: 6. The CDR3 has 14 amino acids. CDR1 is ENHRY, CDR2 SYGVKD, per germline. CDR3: CAISPLDRDTEAFF. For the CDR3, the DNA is TGTGCCATCAGTCCTCTAGACAGGGACACTGAAGCTTTCTTT.

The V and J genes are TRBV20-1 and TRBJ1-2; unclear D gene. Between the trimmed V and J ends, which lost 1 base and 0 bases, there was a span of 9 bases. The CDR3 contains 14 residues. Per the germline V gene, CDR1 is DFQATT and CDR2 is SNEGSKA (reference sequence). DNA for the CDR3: TGCAGTGCTAGAGTGCAGATAACTAACTATGGCTACACCTTC. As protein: CSARVQITNYGYTF.

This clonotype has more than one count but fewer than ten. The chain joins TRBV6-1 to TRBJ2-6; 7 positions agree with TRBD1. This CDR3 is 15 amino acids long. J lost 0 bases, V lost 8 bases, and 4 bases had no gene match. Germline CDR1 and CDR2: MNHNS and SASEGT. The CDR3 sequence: CASLTGTSGANVLTF. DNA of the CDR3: TGTGCCAGCTTGACAGGGACCTCTGGGGCCAACGTCCTGACTTTC.

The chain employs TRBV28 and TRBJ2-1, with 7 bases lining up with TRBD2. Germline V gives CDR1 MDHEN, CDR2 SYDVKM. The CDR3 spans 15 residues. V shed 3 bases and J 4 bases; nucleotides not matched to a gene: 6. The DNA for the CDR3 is TGTGCCAGCAGTTTGGGTGGGAGGGAGTACAATGAGCAGTTCTTC. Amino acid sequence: CASSLGGREYNEQFF.

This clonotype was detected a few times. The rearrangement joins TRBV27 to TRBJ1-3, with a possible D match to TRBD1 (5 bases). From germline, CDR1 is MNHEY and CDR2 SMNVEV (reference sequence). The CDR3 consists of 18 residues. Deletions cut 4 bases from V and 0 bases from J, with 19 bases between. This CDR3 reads CASSSFPPGRSSGNTIYF. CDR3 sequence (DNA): TGTGCCAGCAGTTCCTTCCCTCCGGGACGCTCCTCTGGAAACACCATATATTTT.